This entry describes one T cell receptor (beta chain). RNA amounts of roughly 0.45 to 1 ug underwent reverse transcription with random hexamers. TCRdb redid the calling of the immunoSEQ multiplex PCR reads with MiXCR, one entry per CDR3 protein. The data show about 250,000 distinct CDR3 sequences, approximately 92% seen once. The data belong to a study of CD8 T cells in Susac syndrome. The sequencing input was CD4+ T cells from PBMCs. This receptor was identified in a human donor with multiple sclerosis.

The CDR3, as DNA: TGTGCCAGCAGCCCGACCTATGCAACTAATGAAAAACTGTTTTTT. Its translation: CASSPTYATNEKLFF. This chain connects TRBV6-1 to TRBJ1-4; D gene ambiguous. Deletions cut 6 bases from V and 0 bases from J, with 11 bases between. Germline-derived CDR1 and CDR2 are MNHNS and SASEGT. CDR3 length: 15 residues.